This is a list of T cell receptor beta chains from one sample in a study of cytomegalovirus exposure and HLA in healthy donors. Sequencing was performed with immunoSEQ multiplex PCR; in TCRdb, only in-frame clones are kept and a portion is missing. The sample has 180,000 or so clones; 75% to 85% are singletons. The sequencing sample was made of PBMCs. These receptors originate from a woman in her sixties or seventies in good health and CMV-seropositive. The CDR3 runs from the conserved cysteine through the conserved F or W. Each record gives: CDR3 DNA, CDR3 protein, D gene, J gene, clone size, V gene. The D gene is left open where the match is weak. Clone size, where shown, is once, few, many, or a class for clones that have expanded.

TGTGCCATCAGACTACAGGGTAAATATGGCTACACCTTC | CAIRLQGKYGYTF | NA | TRBJ1-2 | NA | TRBV10-3
TGTGCCAGCAGCCCTCTCGTCTCGCGGGCTTTCTTT | CASSPLVSRAFF | NA | TRBJ1-1 | NA | TRBV7-9
TGCGCCAGCAGCCAGGGACAGGGATCTAGTGGCTACACCTTC | CASSQGQGSSGYTF | TRBD1 | TRBJ1-2 | NA | TRBV5-1
TGTGCCAGCAGTTCCGGGACAGACTACCTCGGAGGCTACACCTTC | CASSSGTDYLGGYTF | TRBD1 | TRBJ1-2 | few | TRBV6-6
TGTGCCAGTAGTATAGGAGCAGGAAAAAGCCCTTATCCCCTCCACTTT | CASSIGAGKSPYPLHF | NA | TRBJ1-6 | NA | TRBV19
TGTGCCAGCAGTTTCATGGGACAGGGAAAAGGCTCTGGGGCCAACGTCCTGACTTTC | CASSFMGQGKGSGANVLTF | TRBD1 | TRBJ2-6 | once | TRBV28
TGTGCCAGCAGCGTCGGACAGGGGACAGATACGCAGTATTTT | CASSVGQGTDTQYF | TRBD1 | TRBJ2-3 | NA | TRBV9
TGTGCCTGGAGTGGACCCGGCGGCTATGGCTACACCTTC | CAWSGPGGYGYTF | NA | TRBJ1-2 | NA | TRBV30
TGCGCCAGCAGCCAGACTGAACGGTCCCTCGGAGACACCGGGGAGCTGTTTTTT | CASSQTERSLGDTGELFF | NA | TRBJ2-2 | NA | TRBV5-1
TGCAGCGTTACCGGGACTAGCGGGGGGGGCGCTGGGGCCAACGTCCTGACTTTC | CSVTGTSGGGAGANVLTF | TRBD2 | TRBJ2-6 | NA | TRBV29-1
TGCAGCGTTGAAGATGGGACTAGCGGGAGCTACGAGCAGTACTTC | CSVEDGTSGSYEQYF | TRBD2 | TRBJ2-7 | NA | TRBV29-1
TGTGCCAGCAGCTTAATACCGGATGAGCAGTTCTTC | CASSLIPDEQFF | NA | TRBJ2-1 | NA | TRBV7-8
TGTGCCAGCAGTTTTACTAGCGCGGACAAAAACATTCAGTACTTC | CASSFTSADKNIQYF | TRBD2 | TRBJ2-4 | NA | TRBV2
TGTGCCAGCAGTCGAGACAGGGGCGATGAGCAGTTCTTC | CASSRDRGDEQFF | TRBD1 | TRBJ2-1 | NA | TRBV6-4
TGTGCCAGCAGCCCCCTCGGGAGCGGGAGGGCGTATGAGCAGTTCTTC | CASSPLGSGRAYEQFF | TRBD2 | TRBJ2-1 | NA | TRBV7-9
TGTGCCAGCAGCTTTGGAGGACAGTTACTTAAAGCTTTCTTT | CASSFGGQLLKAFF | NA | TRBJ1-1 | once | TRBV5-8
TGTGCCAGTAGTACCCCCCCGGCGGGGAGCTGGGGGACCCAGTACTTC | CASSTPPAGSWGTQYF | NA | TRBJ2-5 | NA | TRBV19
TGTGCCAGCTCCCCTACAGGTTTCAGCTACGAGCAGTACTTC | CASSPTGFSYEQYF | NA | TRBJ2-7 | NA | TRBV28
TGTGCCAGCAGTTATTCCTTAGTGGTTACCGGGGAGCTGTTTTTT | CASSYSLVVTGELFF | NA | TRBJ2-2 | medium-sized | TRBV6-5